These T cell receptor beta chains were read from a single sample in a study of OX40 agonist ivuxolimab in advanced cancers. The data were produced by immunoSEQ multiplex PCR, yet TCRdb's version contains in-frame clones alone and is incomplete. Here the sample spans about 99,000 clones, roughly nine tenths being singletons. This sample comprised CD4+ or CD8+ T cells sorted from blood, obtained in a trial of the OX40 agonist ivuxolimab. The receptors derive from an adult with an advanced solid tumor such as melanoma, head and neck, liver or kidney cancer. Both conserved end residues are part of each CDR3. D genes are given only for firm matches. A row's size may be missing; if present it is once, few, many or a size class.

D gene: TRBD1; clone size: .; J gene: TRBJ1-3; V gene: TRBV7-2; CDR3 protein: CASSNRDRAGNTIYF; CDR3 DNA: TGTGCCAGCAGCAACAGGGACAGGGCTGGAAACACCATATATTTT
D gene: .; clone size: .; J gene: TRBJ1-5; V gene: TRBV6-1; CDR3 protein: CASSEARPVNQPQHF; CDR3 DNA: TGTGCCAGCAGTGAAGCGCGGCCGGTAAATCAGCCCCAGCATTTT
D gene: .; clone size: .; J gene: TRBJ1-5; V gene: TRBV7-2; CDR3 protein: CASSLDGPVGQPQHF; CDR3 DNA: TGTGCCAGCAGCTTAGATGGTCCAGTCGGTCAGCCCCAGCATTTT
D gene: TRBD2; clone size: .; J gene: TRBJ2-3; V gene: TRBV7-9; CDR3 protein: CASSLASGTSRRLYF; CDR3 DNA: TGTGCCAGCAGCTTAGCTTCTGGGACTAGCCGGCGGCTCTACTTT
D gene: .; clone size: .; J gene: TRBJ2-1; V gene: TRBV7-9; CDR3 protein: CASSLRQNNEQFF; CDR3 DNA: TGTGCCAGCAGCTTACGGCAAAACAATGAGCAGTTCTTC
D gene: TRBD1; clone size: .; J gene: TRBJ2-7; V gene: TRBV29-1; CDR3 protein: CSVGGGTGLDEQYF; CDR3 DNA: TGCAGCGTTGGGGGCGGGACAGGGTTGGACGAGCAGTACTTC
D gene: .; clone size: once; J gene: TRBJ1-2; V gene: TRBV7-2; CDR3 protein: CASSLLNWQTGGYTF; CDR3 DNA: TGTGCCAGCAGCCTATTAAACTGGCAGACGGGTGGCTACACCTTC
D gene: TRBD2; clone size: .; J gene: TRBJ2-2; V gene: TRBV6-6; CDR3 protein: CASSKPGLGNTGELFF; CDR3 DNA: TGTGCCAGCAGCAAACCGGGACTAGGGAACACCGGGGAGCTGTTTTTT
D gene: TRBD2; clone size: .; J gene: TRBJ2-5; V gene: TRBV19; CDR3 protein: CASHRAGGPQETQYF; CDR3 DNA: TGTGCCAGCCACAGGGCGGGGGGCCCTCAAGAGACCCAGTACTTC
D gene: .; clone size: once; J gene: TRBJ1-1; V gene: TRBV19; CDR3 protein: CASSINGLWNTEAFF; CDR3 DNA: TGTGCCAGTAGTATAAACGGCTTATGGAACACTGAAGCTTTCTTT
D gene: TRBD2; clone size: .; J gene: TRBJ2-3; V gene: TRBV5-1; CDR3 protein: CASSPLAGKDTQYF; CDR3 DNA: TGCGCCAGCAGCCCACTAGCGGGGAAGGATACGCAGTATTTT
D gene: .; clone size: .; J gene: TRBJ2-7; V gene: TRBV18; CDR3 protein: CASSNRAAGEQYF; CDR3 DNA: TGTGCCAGCTCAAACCGGGCCGCGGGAGAGCAGTACTTC
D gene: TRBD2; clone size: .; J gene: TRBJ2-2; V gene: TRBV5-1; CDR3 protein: CASSLPSGRAGELFF; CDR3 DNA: TGCGCCAGCAGCTTGCCTAGCGGGAGGGCCGGGGAGCTGTTTTTT
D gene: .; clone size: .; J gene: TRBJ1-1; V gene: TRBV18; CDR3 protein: CASSPQEGLNTEAFF; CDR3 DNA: TGTGCCAGCTCACCACAGGAGGGGCTGAACACTGAAGCTTTCTTT
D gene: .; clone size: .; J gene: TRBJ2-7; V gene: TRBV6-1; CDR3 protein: CASSEAGPNYEQYF; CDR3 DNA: TGTGCCAGCAGTGAAGCAGGGCCCAACTACGAGCAGTACTTC
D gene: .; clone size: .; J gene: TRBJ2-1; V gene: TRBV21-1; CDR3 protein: CASSKERSKKYSYNEQFF; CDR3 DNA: TGTGCCAGCAGCAAAGAAAGGTCAAAAAAATACTCCTACAATGAGCAGTTCTTC
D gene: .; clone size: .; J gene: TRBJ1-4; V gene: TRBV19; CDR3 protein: CASRWRWDGRNEKLFF; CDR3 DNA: TGTGCCAGTAGGTGGCGCTGGGACGGACGAAATGAAAAACTGTTTTTT
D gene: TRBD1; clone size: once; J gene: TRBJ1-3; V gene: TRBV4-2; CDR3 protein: CASSQDRSRGHGNTIYF; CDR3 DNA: TGTGCCAGCAGCCAAGATAGGTCCAGGGGGCATGGAAACACCATATATTTT
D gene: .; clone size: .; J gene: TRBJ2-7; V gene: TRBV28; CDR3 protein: CASSSPPQGTYEQYF; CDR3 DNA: TGTGCCAGCAGTTCCCCCCCCCAGGGAACCTACGAGCAGTACTTC
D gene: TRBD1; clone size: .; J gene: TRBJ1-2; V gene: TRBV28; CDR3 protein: CASSFQPRVGQEDPFNYGYTF; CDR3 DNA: TGTGCCAGCAGTTTCCAACCAAGGGTTGGACAGGAGGACCCCTTTAACTATGGCTACACCTTC
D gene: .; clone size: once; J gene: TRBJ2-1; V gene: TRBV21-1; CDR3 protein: CASSKATDTSYNEQFF; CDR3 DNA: TGTGCCAGCAGCAAAGCAACAGACACCTCCTACAATGAGCAGTTCTTC
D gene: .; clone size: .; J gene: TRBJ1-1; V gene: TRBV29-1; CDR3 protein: CSVTGRTNTEAFF; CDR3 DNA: TGCAGCGTCACGGGACGGACGAACACTGAAGCTTTCTTT
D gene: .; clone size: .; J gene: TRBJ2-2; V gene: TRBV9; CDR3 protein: CASSVGPGEGTGELFF; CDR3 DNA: TGTGCCAGCAGCGTAGGGCCAGGGGAAGGAACCGGGGAGCTGTTTTTT
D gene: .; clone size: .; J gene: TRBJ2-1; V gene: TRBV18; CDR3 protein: CASSLGYLREQFF; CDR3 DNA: TGTGCCAGCTCACTCGGGTACCTTCGGGAGCAGTTCTTC
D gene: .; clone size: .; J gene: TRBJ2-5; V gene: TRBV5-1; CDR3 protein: CASSYSRDSRSRGEETQYF; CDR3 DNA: TGCGCCAGCAGTTATTCCCGGGATAGTCGGAGTAGGGGCGAAGAGACCCAGTACTTC
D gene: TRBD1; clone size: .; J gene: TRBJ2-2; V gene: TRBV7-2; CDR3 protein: CASSLRGQGAFITGELFF; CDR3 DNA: TGTGCCAGCAGCTTAAGAGGACAGGGGGCTTTTATCACCGGGGAGCTGTTTTTT
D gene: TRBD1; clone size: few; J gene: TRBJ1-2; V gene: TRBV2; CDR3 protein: CASKGGYGGYTF; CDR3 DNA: TGTGCCAGCAAAGGGGGCTATGGTGGCTACACCTTC
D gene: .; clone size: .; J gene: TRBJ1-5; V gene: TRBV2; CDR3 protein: CASTMGTVNQPQHF; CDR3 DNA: TGTGCCAGCACCATGGGGACTGTTAATCAGCCCCAGCATTTT
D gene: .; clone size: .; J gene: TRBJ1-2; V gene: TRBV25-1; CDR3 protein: CASSPSGVEGYTF; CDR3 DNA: TGTGCCAGCAGTCCCTCAGGGGTAGAAGGCTACACCTTC
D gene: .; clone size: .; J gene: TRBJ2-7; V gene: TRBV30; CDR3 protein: CAWSVNQGGEQYF; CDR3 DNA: TGTGCCTGGAGTGTAAATCAGGGAGGCGAGCAGTACTTC
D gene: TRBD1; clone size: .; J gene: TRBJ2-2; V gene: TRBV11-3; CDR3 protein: CASSPGTAGELFF; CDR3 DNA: TGTGCCAGCAGCCCTGGGACAGCCGGGGAGCTGTTTTTT
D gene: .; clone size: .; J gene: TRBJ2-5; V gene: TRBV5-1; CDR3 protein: CASSSGAGPQETQYF; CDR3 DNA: TGCGCCAGCAGCTCGGGGGCAGGCCCCCAAGAGACCCAGTACTTC
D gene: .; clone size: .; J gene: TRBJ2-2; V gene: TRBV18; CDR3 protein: CASSPGEANTGELFF; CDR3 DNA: TGTGCCAGCTCCCCAGGGGAAGCGAACACCGGGGAGCTGTTTTTT
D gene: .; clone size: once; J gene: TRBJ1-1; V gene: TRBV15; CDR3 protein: CATSLGLRRTANTEAFF; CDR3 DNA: TGTGCCACCAGCCTAGGGCTCAGGCGGACCGCGAACACTGAAGCTTTCTTT
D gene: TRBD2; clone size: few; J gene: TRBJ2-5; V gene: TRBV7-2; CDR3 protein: CASSLAGSGRARETQYF; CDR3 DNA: TGTGCCAGCAGCTTAGCGGGTAGCGGGAGGGCCAGGGAGACCCAGTACTTC
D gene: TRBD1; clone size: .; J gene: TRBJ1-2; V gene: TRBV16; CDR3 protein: CASSQWTGGLNYGYTF; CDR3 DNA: TGTGCCAGCAGCCAATGGACAGGGGGTCTTAACTATGGCTACACCTTC
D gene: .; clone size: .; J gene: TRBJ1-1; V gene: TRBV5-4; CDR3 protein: CASSLQGNTEAFF; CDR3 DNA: TGTGCCAGCAGCTTACAGGGGAACACTGAAGCTTTCTTT
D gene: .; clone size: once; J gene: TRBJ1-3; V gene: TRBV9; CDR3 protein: CASSVREGSTIYF; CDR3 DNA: TGTGCCAGCAGCGTACGGGAGGGAAGCACCATATATTTT
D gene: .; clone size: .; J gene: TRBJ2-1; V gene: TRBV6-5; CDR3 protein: CASKRDGGPGEQFF; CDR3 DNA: TGTGCCAGCAAAAGGGATGGGGGGCCAGGGGAGCAGTTCTTC
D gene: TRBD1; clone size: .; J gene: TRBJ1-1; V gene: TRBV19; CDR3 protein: CASSIPRQGGNTEAFF; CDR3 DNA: TGTGCCAGTAGTATTCCCCGACAGGGCGGAAACACTGAAGCTTTCTTT
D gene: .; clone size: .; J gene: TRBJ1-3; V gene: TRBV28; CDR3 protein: CASDGGATGNTIYF; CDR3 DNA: TGTGCCAGCGATGGAGGGGCTACTGGAAACACCATATATTTT
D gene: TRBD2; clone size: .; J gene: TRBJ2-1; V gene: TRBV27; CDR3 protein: CASSKGLAGGGGYNEQFF; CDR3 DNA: TGTGCCAGCAGTAAAGGACTAGCGGGAGGGGGGGGCTACAATGAGCAGTTCTTC
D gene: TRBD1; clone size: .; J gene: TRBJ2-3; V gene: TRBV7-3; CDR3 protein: CASSSTGITDTQYF; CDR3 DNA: TGTGCCAGCAGCTCGACAGGGATCACAGATACGCAGTATTTT
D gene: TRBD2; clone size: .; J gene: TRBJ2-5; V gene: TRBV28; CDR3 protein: CASSLRGGSETQYF; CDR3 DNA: TGTGCCAGCAGTTTACGGGGGGGCAGTGAGACCCAGTACTTC
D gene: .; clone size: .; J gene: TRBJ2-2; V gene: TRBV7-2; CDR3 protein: CASSPTGTTVSTGELFF; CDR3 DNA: TGTGCCAGCAGCCCCACCGGGACCACCGTGAGCACCGGGGAGCTGTTTTTT
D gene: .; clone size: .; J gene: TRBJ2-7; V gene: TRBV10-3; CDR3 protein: CAISDGSYEQYF; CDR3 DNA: TGTGCCATCAGTGACGGCTCCTACGAGCAGTACTTC
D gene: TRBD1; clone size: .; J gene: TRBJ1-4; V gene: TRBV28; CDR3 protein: CASSPAGTGVEKLFF; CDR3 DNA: TGTGCCAGCAGTCCAGCCGGGACAGGGGTTGAAAAACTGTTTTTT
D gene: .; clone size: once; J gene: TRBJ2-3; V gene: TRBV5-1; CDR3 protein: CASRTQGAVNTDTQYF; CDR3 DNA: TGCGCCAGCAGAACCCAAGGAGCGGTAAACACAGATACGCAGTATTTT
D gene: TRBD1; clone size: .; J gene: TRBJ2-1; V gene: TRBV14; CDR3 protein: CASSLSGTGYDEQFF; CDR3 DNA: TGTGCCAGCAGCCTCTCCGGGACAGGGTACGATGAGCAGTTCTTC
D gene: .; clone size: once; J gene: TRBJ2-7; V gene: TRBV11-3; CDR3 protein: CASSLEAGKSYEQYF; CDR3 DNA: TGTGCCAGCAGCTTAGAAGCAGGGAAATCCTACGAGCAGTACTTC
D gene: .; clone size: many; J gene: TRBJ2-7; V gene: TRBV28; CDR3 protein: CASSLTSPYEQYF; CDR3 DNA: TGTGCCAGCAGTTTAACGAGTCCCTACGAGCAGTACTTC
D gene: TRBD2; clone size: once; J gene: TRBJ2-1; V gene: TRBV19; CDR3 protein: CASRTRAGGSYNEQFF; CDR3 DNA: TGTGCCAGTAGAACCCGAGCGGGAGGCTCCTACAATGAGCAGTTCTTC
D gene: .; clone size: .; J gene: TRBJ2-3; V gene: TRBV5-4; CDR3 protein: CASSHSPTSEPSDTQYF; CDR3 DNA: TGTGCCAGCAGCCACAGCCCTACATCGGAGCCCTCAGATACGCAGTATTTT
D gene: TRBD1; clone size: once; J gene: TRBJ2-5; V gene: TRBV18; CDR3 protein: CASSPRAGGTHETQYF; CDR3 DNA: TGTGCCAGCTCACCACGGGCAGGGGGAACCCACGAGACCCAGTACTTC
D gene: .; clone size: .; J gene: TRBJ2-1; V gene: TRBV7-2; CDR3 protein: CASRRGAYNEQFF; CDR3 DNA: TGTGCCAGCAGACGAGGGGCCTACAATGAGCAGTTCTTC
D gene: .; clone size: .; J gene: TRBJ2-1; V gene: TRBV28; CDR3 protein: CASSFGGAAYNEQFF; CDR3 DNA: TGTGCCAGCAGTTTCGGGGGCGCGGCTTACAATGAGCAGTTCTTC
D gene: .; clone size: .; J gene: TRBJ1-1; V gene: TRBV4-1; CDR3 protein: CASSQDRSGSAEAFF; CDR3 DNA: TGCGCCAGCAGCCAAGATAGGTCGGGGAGCGCTGAAGCTTTCTTT
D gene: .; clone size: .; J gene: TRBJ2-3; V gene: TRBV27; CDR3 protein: CASRKAARTDTQYF; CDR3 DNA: TGTGCCAGCAGGAAAGCGGCCAGGACAGATACGCAGTATTTT
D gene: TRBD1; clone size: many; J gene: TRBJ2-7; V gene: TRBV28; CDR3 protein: CAMAGGEQYF; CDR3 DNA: TGTGCCATGGCAGGGGGCGAGCAGTACTTC
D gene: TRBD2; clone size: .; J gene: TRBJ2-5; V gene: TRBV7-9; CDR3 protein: CASSSPGRAIAETQYF; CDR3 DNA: TGTGCCAGCAGCTCCCCCGGGAGGGCGATCGCAGAGACCCAGTACTTC